These 6 T cell receptor beta chains originate from one sample sequenced in a study of shared clonotypes between healthy human individuals (dated by TCRdb to the early 2020s). Libraries came from the immunoSEQ multiplex PCR assay. Held by TCRdb, this immuneACCESS table contains in-frame sequences only and omits some clones. Under half of the omission traces to an unresolved V gene where checked; the cause of the rest is unknown. This sample comprises approximately 2.3 million clones, over 85% of them detected only once. The leading ten clones occupy 0.39% of the sample. The source material was naive CD4+ T cells from PBMCs. The sample's cell subset or site, from its label and the paper: CD45RA+ positively selected. Receptors originate from a young man in good health. Some clones in this sample may be carry-over from other donors' samples.

This clone showed up just once. The chain combines TRBV4-3 with TRBJ2-3; 11 bases line up with TRBD2. After removal of 6 bases from V and 3 bases from J, the junction contained 5 bases not matched to a gene. The CDR3 covers 15 residues. Per germline, CDR1 LGHNA and CDR2 YSLEER. In nucleotides, the CDR3 is TGCGCCAGCAGGTTAGCGGGAGGGCCTACAGATACGCAGTATTTT. Protein product: CASRLAGGPTDTQYF.

The CDR3 is CASSTRGDNEQFF. CDR3 nucleotides: TGTGCCAGCTCTACCCGGGGAGACAATGAGCAGTTCTTC. V is TRBV18 and J is TRBJ2-1; D perhaps matches TRBD2 (5 bases). The CDR3 consists of 13 residues. Germline V CDR1 and CDR2: KGHSH, LQKENI. V shed 6 bases and J shed 5 bases, with 11 bases lying between them.

The rearrangement uses TRBV18 and TRBJ1-1; TRBD1 matches 12 bases. Germline CDR1 is KGHSH and CDR2 is LQKENI. The CDR3 contains 16 residues. V dropped 3 bases and J dropped 5; count of bases not matched to a gene: 7. This CDR3 reads CASSPGTGGARTEAFF. CDR3 nucleotide sequence: TGTGCCAGCTCACCCGGGACAGGGGGCGCGAGAACTGAAGCTTTCTTT.

This clone came up once. This chain links TRBV19 with TRBJ2-5; D unresolved. Germline CDR1 LNHDA, CDR2 SQIVND (reference sequence). The germline V and J ends were trimmed by 1 base and 4 bases, with 10 bases remaining between them. The CDR3 spans 14 residues. CDR3 nucleotide sequence: TGTGCCAGTAGTATAGGTGGCAGAGCAGAGACCCAGTACTTC. Its protein product is CASSIGGRAETQYF. The full variable domain, completed using reference TRBV19 and TRBJ2-5, is DGGITQSPKYLFRKEGQNVTLSCEQNLNHDAMYWYRQDPGQGLRLIYYSQIVNDFQKGDIAEGYSVSREKKESFPLTVTSAQKNPTAFYLCASSIGGRAETQYFGPGTRLLVL.

The rearrangement uses TRBV7-9 and TRBJ2-7; the match to TRBD1 covers 7 bases. V was pared by 5 bases and J by 5 bases, with 15 bases of the junction left unmatched. This CDR3 region has 16 residues. Germline V gives CDR1 SEHNR, CDR2 FQNEAQ (reference sequence). DNA for the CDR3: TGTGCCAGCAGCCCCAGGGGCCCGACAGGGATGAACGAGCAGTACTTC. The encoded protein is CASSPRGPTGMNEQYF.

This chain joins TRBV19 and TRBJ1-4; 9 nucleotides agree with TRBD1. The J segment lost 0 bases and the V segment lost 6 bases, leaving 8 bases of the junction unmatched. The CDR3 runs to 17 residues. Germline V gene lookup returns CDR1 LNHDA and CDR2 SQIVND (reference sequence). CDR3 residues: CASSGTGSTPTNEKLFF. The CDR3, as DNA: TGTGCCAGTAGCGGGACAGGGAGTACCCCAACTAATGAAAAACTGTTTTTT.